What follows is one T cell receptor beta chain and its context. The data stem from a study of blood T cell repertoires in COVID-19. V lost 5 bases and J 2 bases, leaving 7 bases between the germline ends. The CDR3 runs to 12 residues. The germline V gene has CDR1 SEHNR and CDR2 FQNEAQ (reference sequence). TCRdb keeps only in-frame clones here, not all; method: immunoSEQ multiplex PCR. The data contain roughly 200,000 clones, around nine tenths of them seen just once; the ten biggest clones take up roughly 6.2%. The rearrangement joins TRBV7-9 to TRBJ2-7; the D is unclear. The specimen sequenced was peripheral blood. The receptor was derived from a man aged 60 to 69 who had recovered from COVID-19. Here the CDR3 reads CASSPGAYEQYF. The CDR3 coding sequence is TGTGCCAGCAGCCCAGGTGCCTACGAGCAGTACTTC.